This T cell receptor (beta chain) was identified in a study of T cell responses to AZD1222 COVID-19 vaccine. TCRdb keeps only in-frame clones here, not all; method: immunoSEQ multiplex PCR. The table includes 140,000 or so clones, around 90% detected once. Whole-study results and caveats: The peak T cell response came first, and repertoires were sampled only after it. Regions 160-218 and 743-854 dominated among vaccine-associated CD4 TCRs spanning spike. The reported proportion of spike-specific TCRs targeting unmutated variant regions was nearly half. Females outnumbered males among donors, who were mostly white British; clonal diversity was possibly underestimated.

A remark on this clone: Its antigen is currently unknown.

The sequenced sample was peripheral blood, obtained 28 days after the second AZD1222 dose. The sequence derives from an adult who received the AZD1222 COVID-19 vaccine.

CDR3 sequence reads: CASSFLQGAGNTIYF. CDR3 sequence (DNA): TGTGCCAGCAGCTTCCTACAGGGGGCGGGAAACACCATATATTTT. This chain uses TRBV7-2 with TRBJ1-3; 9 positions match TRBD1. CDR3 length equals 15 residues. Germline V gives CDR1 SGHTA, CDR2 FQGNSA. The junction had 4 bases not matched to a gene; V was cut back by 3 bases and J by 4 bases. Full variable domain (rest looked up from reference TRBV7-2 and TRBJ1-3): GAGVSQSPSNKVTEKGKDVELRCDPISGHTALYWYRQSLGQGLEFLIYFQGNSAPDKSGLPSDRFSAERTGGSVSTLTIQRTQQEDSAVYLCASSFLQGAGNTIYFGEGSWLTVV.